This TCR beta chain is from a study of T cell changes during pregnancy in multiple sclerosis. Germline values: CDR1 MNHNS, CDR2 SASEGT. The CDR3 covers 14 residues. V shed 5 bases and J 5 bases; nucleotides not matched to a gene: 4. This table comes from immunoSEQ multiplex PCR, and its TCRdb copy is limited to in-frame clones, with some not included. There are 25,000 to 35,000 clones in the sample; 89% occur only once, and about 10% lies in the top ten. The source of this sequence is a female donor with multiple sclerosis, enrolled in a pregnancy study. Sequenced here: CD8+ T cells from peripheral blood mononuclear cells, sampled in the second trimester of pregnancy. The chain links TRBV6-1 to TRBJ1-4, with 8 bases lining up with TRBD1. The CDR3 nucleotides read TGTGCCAGCAGTCCAGGGGGCGGGAATGAAAAACTGTTTTTT. It translates to CASSPGGGNEKLFF.